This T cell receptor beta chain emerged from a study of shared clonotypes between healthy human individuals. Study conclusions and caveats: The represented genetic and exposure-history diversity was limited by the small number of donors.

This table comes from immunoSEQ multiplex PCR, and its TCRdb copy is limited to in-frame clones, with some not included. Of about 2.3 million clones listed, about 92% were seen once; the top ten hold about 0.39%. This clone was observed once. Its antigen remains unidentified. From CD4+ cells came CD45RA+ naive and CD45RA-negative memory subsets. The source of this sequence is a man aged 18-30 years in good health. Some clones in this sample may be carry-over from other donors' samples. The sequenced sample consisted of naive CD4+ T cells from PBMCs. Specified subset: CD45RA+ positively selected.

The CDR3 DNA reads as TGCGCCAGCATTAGGCCCCAGGGACTAGCGGGAGGAGGTCTTGCAGATACGCAGTATTTT. Translation gives CASIRPQGLAGGGLADTQYF. This sequence joins TRBV10-2 and TRBJ2-3; 15 bases map to TRBD2. Germline V CDR1 and CDR2: WSHSY, SAAADI. This CDR3 is built from 20 residues. V lost 7 bases and J lost 4; bases outside the gene matches: 18.